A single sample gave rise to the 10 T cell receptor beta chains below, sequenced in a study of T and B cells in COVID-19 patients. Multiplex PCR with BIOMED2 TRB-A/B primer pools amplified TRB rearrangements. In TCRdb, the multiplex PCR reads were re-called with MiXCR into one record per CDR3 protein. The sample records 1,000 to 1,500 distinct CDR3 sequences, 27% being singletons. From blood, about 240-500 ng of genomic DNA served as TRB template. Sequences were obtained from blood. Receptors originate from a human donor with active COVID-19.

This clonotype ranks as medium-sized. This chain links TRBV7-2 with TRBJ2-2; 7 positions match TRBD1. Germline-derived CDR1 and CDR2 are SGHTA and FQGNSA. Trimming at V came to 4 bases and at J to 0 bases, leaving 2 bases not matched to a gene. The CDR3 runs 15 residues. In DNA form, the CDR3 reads TGTGCCAGCAGCTCAGGACAGGCGAACACCGGGGAGCTGTTTTTT. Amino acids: CASSSGQANTGELFF.

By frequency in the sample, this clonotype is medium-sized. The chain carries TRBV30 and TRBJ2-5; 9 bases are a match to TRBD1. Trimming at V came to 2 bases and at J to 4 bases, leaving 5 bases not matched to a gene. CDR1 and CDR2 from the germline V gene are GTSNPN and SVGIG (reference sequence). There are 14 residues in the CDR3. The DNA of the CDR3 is TGTGCCTGGAGTACCGGGACAGGGAGAGAGACCCAGTACTTC. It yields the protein CAWSTGTGRETQYF.

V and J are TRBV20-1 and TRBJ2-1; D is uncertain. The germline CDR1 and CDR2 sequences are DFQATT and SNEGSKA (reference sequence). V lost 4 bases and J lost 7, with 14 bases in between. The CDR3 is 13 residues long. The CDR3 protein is CSATADPKNEQFF. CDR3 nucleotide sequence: TGCAGTGCTACCGCTGACCCCAAAAATGAGCAGTTCTTC.

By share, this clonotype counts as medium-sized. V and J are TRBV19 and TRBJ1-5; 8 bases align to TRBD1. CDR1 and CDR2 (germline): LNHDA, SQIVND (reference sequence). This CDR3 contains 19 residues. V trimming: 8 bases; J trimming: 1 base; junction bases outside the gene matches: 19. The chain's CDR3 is CASLPFWAGGWESNQPQHF. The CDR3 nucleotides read TGTGCCAGTCTCCCCTTTTGGGCAGGGGGCTGGGAAAGCAATCAGCCCCAGCATTTT. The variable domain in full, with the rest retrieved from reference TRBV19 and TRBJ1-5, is DGGITQSPKYLFRKEGQNVTLSCEQNLNHDAMYWYRQDPGQGLRLIYYSQIVNDFQKGDIAEGYSVSREKKESFPLTVTSAQKNPTAFYLCASLPFWAGGWESNQPQHFGDGTRLSIL.

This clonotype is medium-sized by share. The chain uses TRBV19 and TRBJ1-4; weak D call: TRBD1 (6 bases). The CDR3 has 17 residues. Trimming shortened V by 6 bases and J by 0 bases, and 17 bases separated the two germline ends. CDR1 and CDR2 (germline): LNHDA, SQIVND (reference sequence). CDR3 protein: CASSQQGAGATNEKLFF. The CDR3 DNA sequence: TGTGCCAGTAGCCAACAGGGCGCCGGGGCAACTAATGAAAAACTGTTTTTT. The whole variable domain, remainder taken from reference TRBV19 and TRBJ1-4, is DGGITQSPKYLFRKEGQNVTLSCEQNLNHDAMYWYRQDPGQGLRLIYYSQIVNDFQKGDIAEGYSVSREKKESFPLTVTSAQKNPTAFYLCASSQQGAGATNEKLFFGSGTQLSVL.

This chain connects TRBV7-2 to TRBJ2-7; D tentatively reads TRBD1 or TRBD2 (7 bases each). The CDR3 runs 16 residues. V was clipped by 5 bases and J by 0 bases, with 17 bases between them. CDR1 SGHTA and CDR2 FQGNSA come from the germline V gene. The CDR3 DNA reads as TGTGCCAGCAGCCCCCAGGGGGAGGGAAGCTCCTACGAGCAGTACTTC. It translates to CASSPQGEGSSYEQYF.

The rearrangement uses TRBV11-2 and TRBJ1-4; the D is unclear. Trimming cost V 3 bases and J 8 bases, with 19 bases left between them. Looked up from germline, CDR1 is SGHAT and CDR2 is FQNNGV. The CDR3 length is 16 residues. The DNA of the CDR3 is TGTGCCAGCAGCTTTTCCCCGACTCGGTGGTTGGAAAAACTGTTTTTT. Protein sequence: CASSFSPTRWLEKLFF.

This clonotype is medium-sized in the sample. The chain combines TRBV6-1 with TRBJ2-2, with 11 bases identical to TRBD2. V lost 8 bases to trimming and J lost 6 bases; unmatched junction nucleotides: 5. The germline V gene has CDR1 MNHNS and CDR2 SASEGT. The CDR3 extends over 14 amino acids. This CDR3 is CASGGLAAAGELFF. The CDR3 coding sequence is TGTGCCAGCGGGGGACTAGCGGCCGCCGGGGAGCTGTTTTTT.

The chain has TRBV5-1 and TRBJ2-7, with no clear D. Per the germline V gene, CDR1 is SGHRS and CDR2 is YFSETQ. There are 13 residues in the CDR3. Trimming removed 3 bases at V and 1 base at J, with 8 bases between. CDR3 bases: TGCGCCAGCAGCTCACTACGGTCCTACGAGCAGTACTTC. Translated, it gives CASSSLRSYEQYF.

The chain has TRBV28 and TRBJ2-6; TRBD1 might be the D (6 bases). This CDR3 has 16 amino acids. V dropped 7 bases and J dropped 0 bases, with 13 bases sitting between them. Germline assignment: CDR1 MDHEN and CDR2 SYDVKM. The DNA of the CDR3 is TGTGCCAGCACCTTGGCCAGGGGCTCTGGGGCCAACGTCCTGACTTTC. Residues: CASTLARGSGANVLTF. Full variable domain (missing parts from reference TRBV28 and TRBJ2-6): DVKVTQSSRYLVKRTGEKVFLECVQDMDHENMFWYRQDPGLGLRLIYFSYDVKMKEKGDIPEGYSVSREKKERFSLILESASTNQTSMYLCASTLARGSGANVLTFGAGSRLTVL.